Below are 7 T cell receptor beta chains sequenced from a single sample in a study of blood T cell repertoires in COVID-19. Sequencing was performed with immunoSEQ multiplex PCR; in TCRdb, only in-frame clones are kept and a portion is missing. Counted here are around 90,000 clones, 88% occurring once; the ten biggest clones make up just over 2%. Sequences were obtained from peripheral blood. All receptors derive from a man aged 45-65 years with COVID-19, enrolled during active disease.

CDR3 nucleotides: TGTGCCAGCAGCCCTTTGGGGCTAGCGGGGGTCGGTCAGTACTTC. It yields the protein CASSPLGLAGVGQYF. This sequence joins TRBV7-2 and TRBJ2-7, with 10 bases matching TRBD2. This CDR3 has 15 amino acids. V gave up 5 bases and J gave up 10 bases; unmatched junction bases: 14. In germline, CDR1 is SGHTA, CDR2 FQGNSA.

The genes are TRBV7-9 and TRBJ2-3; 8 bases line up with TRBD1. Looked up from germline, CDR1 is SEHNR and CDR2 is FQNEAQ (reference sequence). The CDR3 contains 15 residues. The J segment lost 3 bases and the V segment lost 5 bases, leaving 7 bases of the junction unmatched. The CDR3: CASSRTGQATDTQYF. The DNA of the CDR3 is TGTGCCAGCAGCCGGACAGGGCAGGCTACAGATACGCAGTATTTT.

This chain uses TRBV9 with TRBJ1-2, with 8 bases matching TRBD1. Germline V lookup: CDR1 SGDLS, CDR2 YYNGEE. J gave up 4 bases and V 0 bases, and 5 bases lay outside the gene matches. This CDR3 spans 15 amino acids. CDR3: CASSVESGGSYGYTF. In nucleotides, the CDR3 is TGTGCCAGCAGCGTAGAATCAGGGGGCTCCTATGGCTACACCTTC.

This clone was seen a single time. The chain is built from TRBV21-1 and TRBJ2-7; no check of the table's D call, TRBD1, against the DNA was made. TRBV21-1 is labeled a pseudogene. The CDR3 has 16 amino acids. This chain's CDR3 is CASSKHWDREPDEQYF. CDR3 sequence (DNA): TGTGCCAGCAGCAAACACTGGGACAGGGAACCTGACGAGCAGTACTTC.

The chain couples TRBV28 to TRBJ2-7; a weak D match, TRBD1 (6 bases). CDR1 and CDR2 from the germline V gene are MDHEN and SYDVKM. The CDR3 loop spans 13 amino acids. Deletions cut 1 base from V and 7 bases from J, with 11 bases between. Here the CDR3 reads CASSLLSRGEQYF. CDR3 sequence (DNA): TGTGCCAGCAGTTTATTGTCCAGGGGAGAGCAGTACTTC.

The CDR3 sequence: CASRLAGGAYNEQFF. DNA of the CDR3: TGTGCCAGCAGACTAGCGGGGGGCGCCTACAATGAGCAGTTCTTC. This chain links TRBV28 with TRBJ2-1; 12 nucleotides line up with TRBD2. Trimming at V came to 6 bases and at J to 2 bases, leaving 2 bases not matched to a gene. Germline V gene data show CDR1 as MDHEN and CDR2 as SYDVKM. The CDR3 length is 15 residues.

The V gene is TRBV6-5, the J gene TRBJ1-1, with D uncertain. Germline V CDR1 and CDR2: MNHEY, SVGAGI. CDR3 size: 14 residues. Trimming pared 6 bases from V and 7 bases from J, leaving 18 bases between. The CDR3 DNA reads TGTGCCAGCAGCACCCGAGGGAAGGTTGGTGAAGCTTTCTTT. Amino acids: CASSTRGKVGEAFF.